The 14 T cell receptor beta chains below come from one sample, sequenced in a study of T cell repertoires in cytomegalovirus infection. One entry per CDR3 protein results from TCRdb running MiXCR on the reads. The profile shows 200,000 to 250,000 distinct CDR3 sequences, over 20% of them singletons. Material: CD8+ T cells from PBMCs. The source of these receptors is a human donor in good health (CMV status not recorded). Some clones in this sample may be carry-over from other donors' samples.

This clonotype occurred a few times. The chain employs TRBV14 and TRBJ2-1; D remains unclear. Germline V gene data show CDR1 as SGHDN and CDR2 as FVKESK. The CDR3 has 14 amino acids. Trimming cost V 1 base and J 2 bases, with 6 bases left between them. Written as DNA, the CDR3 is TGTGCCAGCAGCCAAGGGGTACCCTACAATGAGCAGTTCTTC. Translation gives CASSQGVPYNEQFF.

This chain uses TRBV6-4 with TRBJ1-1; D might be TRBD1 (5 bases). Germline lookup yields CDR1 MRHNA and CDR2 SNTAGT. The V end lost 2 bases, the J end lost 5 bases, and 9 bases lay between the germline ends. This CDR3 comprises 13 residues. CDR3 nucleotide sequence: TGTGCCAGCAGTGACCGGGCAGGGACTGAAGCTTTCTTT. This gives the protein CASSDRAGTEAFF.

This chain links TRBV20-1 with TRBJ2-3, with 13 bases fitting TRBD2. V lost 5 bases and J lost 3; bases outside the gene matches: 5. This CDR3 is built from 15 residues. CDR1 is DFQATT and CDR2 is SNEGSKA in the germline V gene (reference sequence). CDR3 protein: CSAQRTSGGTDTQYF. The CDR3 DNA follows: TGCAGTGCTCAGAGGACTAGCGGGGGAACAGATACGCAGTATTTT.

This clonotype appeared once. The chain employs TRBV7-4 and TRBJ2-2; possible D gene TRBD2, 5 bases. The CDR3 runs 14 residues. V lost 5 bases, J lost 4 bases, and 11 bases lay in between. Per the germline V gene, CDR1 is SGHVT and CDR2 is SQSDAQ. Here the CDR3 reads CASSADLGTGELFF. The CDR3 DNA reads TGTGCCAGCAGCGCGGACTTGGGCACCGGGGAGCTGTTTTTT.

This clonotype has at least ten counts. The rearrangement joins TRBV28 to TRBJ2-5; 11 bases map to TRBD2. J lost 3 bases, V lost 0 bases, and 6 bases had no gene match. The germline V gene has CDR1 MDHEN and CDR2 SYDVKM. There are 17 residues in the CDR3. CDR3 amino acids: CASSLWGSGGAEETQYF. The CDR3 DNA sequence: TGTGCCAGCAGTTTATGGGGTAGCGGGGGGGCCGAAGAGACCCAGTACTTC.

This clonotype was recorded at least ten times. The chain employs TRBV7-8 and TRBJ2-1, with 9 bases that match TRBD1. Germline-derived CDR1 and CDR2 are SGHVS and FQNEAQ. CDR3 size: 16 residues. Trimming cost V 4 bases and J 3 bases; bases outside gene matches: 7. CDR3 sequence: CASSSNPGQGYNEQFF. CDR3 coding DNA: TGTGCCAGCAGCTCGAATCCGGGACAGGGCTACAATGAGCAGTTCTTC.

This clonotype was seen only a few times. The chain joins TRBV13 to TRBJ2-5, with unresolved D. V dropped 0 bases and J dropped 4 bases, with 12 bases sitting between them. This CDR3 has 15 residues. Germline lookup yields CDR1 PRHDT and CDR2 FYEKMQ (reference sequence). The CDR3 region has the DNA TGTGCCAGCAGCTTAGGAGTAGGGCCCCGAGAGACCCAGTACTTC. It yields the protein CASSLGVGPRETQYF.

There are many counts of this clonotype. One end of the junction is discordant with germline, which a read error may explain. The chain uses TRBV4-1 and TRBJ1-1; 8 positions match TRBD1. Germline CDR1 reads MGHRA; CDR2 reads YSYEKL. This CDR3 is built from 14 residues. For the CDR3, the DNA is TGTGCCAGCAGCCAAGGACAGGGAAACACTGAAGCTTTCTTT. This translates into CASSQGQGNTEAFF.

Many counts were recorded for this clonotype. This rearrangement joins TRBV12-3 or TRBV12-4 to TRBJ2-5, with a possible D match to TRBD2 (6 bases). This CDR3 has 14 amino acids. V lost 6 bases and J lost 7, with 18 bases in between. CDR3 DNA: TGTGCCAGCAGGCCGCGGGGCCCGGAGGGGACCCAGTACTTC. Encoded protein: CASRPRGPEGTQYF.

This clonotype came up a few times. The CDR3 bases are TGTGCCAGCAGCTCACAGGTGTCTCGAGAGCAGTTCTTC. It specifies CASSSQVSREQFF. The V and J genes are TRBV7-9 and TRBJ2-1; a weak D match, TRBD1 (5 bases). Germline CDR1 is SEHNR and CDR2 is FQNEAQ (reference sequence). V lost 4 bases to trimming and J lost 10 bases, with 14 bases between them. The CDR3 spans 13 residues. The full variable domain, rest sourced from reference TRBV7-9 and TRBJ2-1, is DTGVSQNPRHKITKRGQNVTFRCDPISEHNRLYWYRQTLGQGPEFLTYFQNEAQLEKSRLLSDRFSAERPKGSFSTLEIQRTEQGDSAMYLCASSSQVSREQFFGPGTRLTVL.

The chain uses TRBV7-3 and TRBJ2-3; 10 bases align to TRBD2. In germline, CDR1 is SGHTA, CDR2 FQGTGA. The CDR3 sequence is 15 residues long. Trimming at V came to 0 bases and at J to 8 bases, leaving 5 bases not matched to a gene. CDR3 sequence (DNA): TGTGCCAGCAGCTTAACTGGAGGACTAGCGGCTACGCAGTATTTT. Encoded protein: CASSLTGGLAATQYF.

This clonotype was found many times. The CDR3 DNA sequence: TGTGCCAGCAGCTCCTCAGGTTCTTACAATGAGCAGTTCTTC. Amino acid sequence: CASSSSGSYNEQFF. The chain joins TRBV7-6 to TRBJ2-1; no clear D gene. Trimming shortened V by 4 bases and J by 4 bases, and 11 bases separated the two germline ends. The CDR3 has 14 residues. Germline assignment: CDR1 SGHVS and CDR2 FNYEAQ.

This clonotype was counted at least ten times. CDR3 region: CASSLTGWYGYTF. The CDR3, as DNA: TGTGCCAGCAGTTTAACAGGATGGTATGGCTACACCTTC. The rearrangement joins TRBV28 to TRBJ1-2, with TRBD1 as a possible D gene (5 bases). With 2 bases removed from V and 5 bases from J, the gap between germline ends came to 9 bases. The germline CDR1 and CDR2 sequences are MDHEN and SYDVKM. The CDR3 has 13 residues.

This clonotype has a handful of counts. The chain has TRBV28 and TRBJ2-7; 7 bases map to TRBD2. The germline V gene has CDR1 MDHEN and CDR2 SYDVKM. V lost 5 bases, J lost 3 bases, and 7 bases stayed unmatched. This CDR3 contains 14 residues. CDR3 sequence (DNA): TGTGCCAGCAGTCCCCCTGGGGAGGGCTACGAGCAGTACTTC. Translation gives CASSPPGEGYEQYF. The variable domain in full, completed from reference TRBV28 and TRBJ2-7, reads DVKVTQSSRYLVKRTGEKVFLECVQDMDHENMFWYRQDPGLGLRLIYFSYDVKMKEKGDIPEGYSVSREKKERFSLILESASTNQTSMYLCASSPPGEGYEQYFGPGTRLTVT.